This TCR beta chain was profiled in a study of T-cell reconstitution after alpha-beta-depleted transplantation in children. The library targeted TCRbeta and was prepared with unique molecular identifiers. MiXCR was run by TCRdb on the PCR reads, yielding one entry per CDR3 protein. Of about 400,000 distinct CDR3 sequences detected, about 20% appear once; the ten largest clones hold 3.8%. CDR1 is ENHRY, CDR2 SYGVKD, per germline. There are 12 residues in the CDR3. V lost 0 bases and J lost 14, with 8 bases in between. The sample consisted of PBMCs from the stem cell graft donor, taken from the stem cell graft. This receptor was identified in a human donor who donated a stem cell graft to a child with acute myeloid leukemia. The chain combines TRBV10-3 with TRBJ1-6; a possible D gene is TRBD1 (6 bases). For the CDR3, the DNA is TGTGCCATCAGTGAGTCTGGACAGTCCCTCCACTTT. Amino acid sequence: CAISESGQSLHF.